Below are 8 T cell receptor beta chains sequenced from a single sample in a study of blood T cell repertoires in COVID-19 (dated by TCRdb to the early 2020s). Library creation used the immunoSEQ multiplex PCR assay. The immuneACCESS repertoire file appears here via TCRdb, limited to in-frame rearrangements. These files lack a portion of the clones; in checked studies, under half of the deficit traces to unresolved V genes, and the cause of the others is not known. The sample records roughly 110,000 clones, under 85% of which are singletons. The top ten clones comprise 13% to 15% of the sample. The sequenced sample consisted of peripheral blood. These receptors all come from a woman in her sixties with acute or convalescent COVID-19.

The chain employs TRBV3-1 (or the pseudogene TRBV3-2) and TRBJ1-3, with a tentative D call TRBD1 (6 bases). V was clipped by 3 bases and J by 0 bases, with 12 bases between them. Germline CDR1 is LGHDT and CDR2 is YNNKEL (reference sequence). This CDR3 comprises 16 residues. CDR3 coding DNA: TGTGCCAGCAGCCACCGACAGGCATTCTCTGGAAACACCATATATTTT. Translated, it gives CASSHRQAFSGNTIYF.

The J gene is TRBJ1-2, the V gene TRBV18; tentative D call: TRBD1 (5 bases). V lost 3 bases to trimming and J lost 5 bases, with 16 bases between them. The CDR3 consists of 15 residues. Germline CDR1 and CDR2: KGHSH and LQKENI. The CDR3: CASSPPTGGTYGYTF. As DNA, the CDR3 is TGTGCCAGCTCACCTCCGACGGGGGGAACTTATGGCTACACCTTC.

CDR3 in DNA: TGTGCCAGCAGTGACTCGTGGGGAGGGGGCAATCAGCCCCAGCATTTT. It specifies CASSDSWGGGNQPQHF. V is TRBV6-4 and J is TRBJ1-5; perhaps TRBD1 as D (5 bases). The germline V and J ends were trimmed by 0 bases and 2 bases, with 11 bases remaining between them. Germline assignment: CDR1 MRHNA and CDR2 SNTAGT. CDR3 size: 16 residues.

J is TRBJ1-5 and V is TRBV19, with 11 bases matching TRBD1. V was clipped by 5 bases and J by 6 bases; unmatched bases: 9. Per the germline V gene, CDR1 is LNHDA and CDR2 is SQIVND (reference sequence). The CDR3 loop spans 16 amino acids. CDR3: CASSSRTGGMSQPQHF. CDR3 sequence (DNA): TGTGCCAGTAGTTCCCGGACAGGGGGCATGAGTCAGCCCCAGCATTTT.

CDR3 coding DNA: TGTGCCTGGAAGGGGCCTAATAGCAATCAGCCCCAGCATTTT. This encodes CAWKGPNSNQPQHF. The chain uses TRBV30 and TRBJ1-5, with D tentatively TRBD1 (5 bases). Germline V CDR1 and CDR2: GTSNPN, SVGIG (reference sequence). The CDR3 extends over 14 amino acids. V was shortened by 4 bases and J by 0 bases, with 10 bases between the two germline ends.

The V gene is TRBV10-3, the J gene TRBJ2-1; no reliable D call. The CDR3 has 13 amino acids. Germline-derived CDR1 and CDR2 are ENHRY and SYGVKD. V was pared by 3 bases and J by 6 bases, with 9 bases between. CDR3 protein: CAISDEALNEQFF. The CDR3 DNA reads TGTGCCATCAGTGACGAGGCTCTCAATGAGCAGTTCTTC.

The chain links TRBV5-6 to TRBJ2-7; D perhaps matches TRBD1 (6 bases). The CDR3 has 16 residues. Germline CDR1 SGHDT, CDR2 YYEEEE. V was trimmed by 6 bases and J by 4 bases, leaving 23 bases between them. CDR3 bases: TGTGCCAGCACCCGAATAGGGCCCAGGGGCGGGTACGAGCAGTACTTC. It translates to CASTRIGPRGGYEQYF.

The V and J genes are TRBV27 and TRBJ2-1; TRBD1 is a possible D gene (5 bases). V gave up 2 bases and J gave up 4 bases, with 18 bases separating them. The CDR3 spans 17 residues. The germline V gene encodes CDR1 MNHEY and CDR2 SMNVEV (reference sequence). The CDR3 loop reads CASSLTPAGAGYNEQFF. The CDR3 bases are TGTGCCAGCAGTTTAACCCCAGCTGGGGCAGGGTACAATGAGCAGTTCTTC.